The 30 T cell receptor beta chains listed next were all sequenced from one sample in a study of cytomegalovirus exposure and HLA in healthy donors. The PCR employed 60 Vbeta primers together with 13 Jbeta primers. Using immunoSEQ multiplex PCR, the repertoire was profiled, and TCRdb retains in-frame clones only, with some absent. The data hold around 190,000 clones, with around 90% observed a single time. Sequenced sample: PBMCs. The source is a boy aged 2 to 10 in good health and CMV-seronegative.

The V call is TRBV2, the J call TRBJ2-7; D not resolved. CDR3 length equals 14 residues. Germline CDR1 is SNHLY and CDR2 is FYNNEI. V lost 7 bases and J lost 0, with 13 bases in between. CDR3 residues: CASILTGSSYEQYF. CDR3 nucleotides: TGTGCCAGCATATTGACGGGTTCCTCCTACGAGCAGTACTTC.

The count of this clone is one. This chain connects TRBV28 to TRBJ2-7; TRBD1 might be the D (6 bases). The CDR3 spans 15 residues. Trimming stripped 7 bases from V and 1 base from J, with 17 bases between. The germline gives CDR1 MDHEN, CDR2 SYDVKM. The CDR3 DNA reads as TGTGCCAGCACCCCTGGCCCCAGGGGTTCCTACGAGCAGTACTTC. It yields the protein CASTPGPRGSYEQYF.

The chain joins TRBV14 to TRBJ2-7; D possibly corresponds to TRBD2 (6 bases). The CDR3 covers 16 residues. CDR1 and CDR2 from the germline V gene are SGHDN and FVKESK. Trimming took 3 bases from V and 3 from J, leaving 18 bases between them. CDR3 coding DNA: TGTGCCAGCAGCCATGCCTTAGCGGTAAATCTCTACGAGCAGTACTTC. It translates to CASSHALAVNLYEQYF.

V usage is TRBV5-1 and J usage is TRBJ2-3; 12 bases match TRBD2. CDR1 SGHRS and CDR2 YFSETQ come from the germline V gene. J was trimmed by 3 bases and V by 4 bases; bases with no gene match: 3. The CDR3 extends over 15 amino acids. In DNA, the CDR3 is TGCGCCAGCAGCGCGGGACTAGCGGGTACAGATACGCAGTATTTT. Translated: CASSAGLAGTDTQYF.

The chain is built from TRBV6-1 and TRBJ2-7; maybe TRBD1 (6 bases). V lost 6 bases and J lost 6, with 12 bases in between. The CDR3 sequence is 12 residues long. CDR1 and CDR2 (germline): MNHNS, SASEGT. The CDR3 DNA reads as TGTGCCAGCAGGGACCTCAGGGGCGAGCAGTACTTC. As protein: CASRDLRGEQYF.

The chain recombines TRBV30 with TRBJ1-2; TRBD1 is a possible D gene (5 bases). The germline V gene has CDR1 GTSNPN and CDR2 SVGIG (reference sequence). The CDR3 totals 14 residues. The germline V and J ends were trimmed by 3 bases and 8 bases, with 19 bases remaining between them. The chain's CDR3 is CAWRIGGLLGGYTF. The CDR3, as DNA: TGTGCCTGGAGGATCGGGGGGTTACTGGGGGGCTACACCTTC.

On this clone itself: The sample carries other DNA sequences with the same CDR3. The V and J genes are TRBV5-4 and TRBJ2-7, with unresolved D. V gave up 0 bases and J gave up 3 bases, with 7 bases separating them. Germline V CDR1 and CDR2: SGHNT, YYREEE (reference sequence). The CDR3 consists of 13 residues. CDR3 in amino acids: CASSLDYLYEQYF. The CDR3 nucleotides are TGTGCCAGCAGCTTGGACTATCTCTACGAGCAGTACTTC. The full variable domain, in which reference TRBV5-4 and TRBJ2-7 provide the parts outside the CDR3, is ETGVTQSPTHLIKTRGQQVTLRCSSQSGHNTVSWYQQALGQGPQFIFQYYREEENGRGNFPPRFSGLQFPNYSSELNVNALELDDSALYLCASSLDYLYEQYFGPGTRLTVT.

This clone was observed a few times. The chain is built from TRBV5-4 and TRBJ2-7; perhaps TRBD2 as D (7 bases). Germline CDR1 reads SGHNT; CDR2 reads YYREEE (reference sequence). The CDR3 covers 14 residues. The V and J ends lost 3 bases and 6 bases respectively, with 16 bases between them. Here the CDR3 reads CASSSNRGGAEQYF. CDR3 in DNA: TGTGCCAGCAGCTCCAACAGAGGGGGGGCCGAGCAGTACTTC. The whole variable domain, filled in from reference TRBV5-4 and TRBJ2-7, reads ETGVTQSPTHLIKTRGQQVTLRCSSQSGHNTVSWYQQALGQGPQFIFQYYREEENGRGNFPPRFSGLQFPNYSSELNVNALELDDSALYLCASSSNRGGAEQYFGPGTRLTVT.

This chain joins TRBV28 and TRBJ2-5; D is possibly TRBD1 (7 bases). V dropped 3 bases and J dropped 5 bases, with 10 bases sitting between them. The CDR3 is made up of 13 amino acids. Germline CDR1 is MDHEN and CDR2 is SYDVKM. The CDR3 DNA follows: TGTGCCAGCAGTTTGGAGGGGGCCGAGACCCAGTACTTC. This gives the protein CASSLEGAETQYF.

The rearrangement joins TRBV5-4 to TRBJ2-7; maybe TRBD1 (6 bases). This CDR3 is 14 amino acids long. The V gene lost 2 bases and the J gene lost 5 bases, with 14 bases spanning the gap. Looked up from germline, CDR1 is SGHNT and CDR2 is YYREEE (reference sequence). CDR3 in amino acids: CASSFSIGGNEQYF. The DNA for the CDR3 is TGTGCCAGCAGCTTTAGTATAGGGGGAAACGAGCAGTACTTC.

The chain is built from TRBV9 and TRBJ2-3, with 10 positions matching TRBD2. J was trimmed by 4 bases and V by 1 base; bases with no gene match: 12. The CDR3 runs 18 residues. Per the germline V gene, CDR1 is SGDLS and CDR2 is YYNGEE. CDR3 nucleotides: TGTGCCAGCAGCGTAAGGGGCCTAGCGGGAGATGAAGCAGATACGCAGTATTTT. Amino acids: CASSVRGLAGDEADTQYF.

This chain joins TRBV5-1 and TRBJ2-5; tentative D call: TRBD1 (7 bases). This CDR3 is 16 amino acids long. Between the trimmed V and J ends, which lost 4 bases and 5 bases, there was a span of 21 bases. Per the germline V gene, CDR1 is SGHRS and CDR2 is YFSETQ. CDR3 residues: CASSTGQEGPWETQYF. CDR3 nucleotides: TGCGCCAGCAGCACCGGACAGGAGGGGCCATGGGAGACCCAGTACTTC.

The chain employs TRBV28 and TRBJ1-2; 8 bases are a match to TRBD1. The germline V gene encodes CDR1 MDHEN and CDR2 SYDVKM. The junction had 6 bases not matched to a gene; V was cut back by 3 bases and J by 6 bases. The CDR3 length is 14 residues. CDR3 nucleotide sequence: TGTGCCAGCAGTTTTCAGGGGGCGATAGATGGCTACACCTTC. It yields the protein CASSFQGAIDGYTF.

This clone was seen only once. The rearrangement uses TRBV29-1 and TRBJ1-6, with 9 nucleotides matching TRBD1. After removal of 6 bases from V and 7 bases from J, the junction contained 4 bases not matched to a gene. This CDR3 region has 13 residues. Per germline, CDR1 SQVTM and CDR2 ANQGSEA. CDR3 DNA sequence: TGCAGCGTCCGGGACAGGGTGAATTCACCCCTCCACTTT. It specifies CSVRDRVNSPLHF. Using reference TRBV29-1 and TRBJ1-6 for the parts outside the CDR3, the full variable domain is SAVISQKPSRDICQRGTSLTIQCQVDSQVTMMFWYRQQPGQSLTLIATANQGSEATYESGFVIDKFPISRPNLTFSTLTVSNMSPEDSSIYLCSVRDRVNSPLHFGNGTRLTVT.

The chain employs TRBV29-1 and TRBJ2-7; TRBD2 matches 15 bases. This CDR3 comprises 18 residues. V trimming: 4 bases; J trimming: 2 bases; junction bases outside the gene matches: 12. Germline CDR1 reads SQVTM; CDR2 reads ANQGSEA. This chain's CDR3 is CSVGAGTSGGHGAYEQYF. The CDR3 nucleotides are TGCAGCGTTGGAGCCGGGACTAGCGGGGGGCATGGGGCCTACGAGCAGTACTTC.

V usage is TRBV7-2 and J usage is TRBJ2-3; 8 nucleotides match TRBD1. This CDR3 has 16 amino acids. Per the germline V gene, CDR1 is SGHTA and CDR2 is FQGNSA. Trimming cost V 7 bases and J 2 bases; bases outside gene matches: 11. DNA of the CDR3: TGTGCCAGCACTCTCGACCGGGACAGGCTCACAGATACGCAGTATTTT. Translation: CASTLDRDRLTDTQYF.

The table lists this clone with a few counts. This rearrangement joins TRBV4-1 to TRBJ2-1; 9 nucleotides match TRBD2. V shed 1 base and J 6 bases; nucleotides not matched to a gene: 4. This CDR3 comprises 15 residues. In germline, CDR1 is MGHRA, CDR2 YSYEKL. The CDR3 loop is CASSQVAGVRNEQFF. In DNA, the CDR3 is TGCGCCAGCAGCCAAGTAGCGGGAGTACGCAATGAGCAGTTCTTC.

The sample holds one count of this clone. The J gene is TRBJ1-4, the V gene TRBV19; unclear D gene. Germline V gene lookup returns CDR1 LNHDA and CDR2 SQIVND (reference sequence). CDR3 size: 14 residues. The germline V and J ends were trimmed by 6 bases and 6 bases, with 14 bases remaining between them. Here the CDR3 DNA reads TGTGCCAGTAGGAACACCGTTGTCCATGAAAAACTGTTTTTT. It yields the protein CASRNTVVHEKLFF.

The chain is built from TRBV6-5 and TRBJ2-5; 7 bases align to TRBD1. The J call may be faulty, since TRBJ2-7 better matches the DNA end. CDR3 length: 15 amino acids. Per the germline V gene, CDR1 is MNHEY and CDR2 is SVGAGI. The CDR3 reads CASRPDDRDSYEQYF. The DNA for the CDR3 is TGTGCCAGCAGACCTGATGACAGGGATTCCTACGAGCAGTACTTC.

The rearrangement links TRBV9 to TRBJ2-2, with TRBD2 as a possible D gene (5 bases). Germline CDR1 is SGDLS and CDR2 is YYNGEE. V was shortened by 4 bases and J by 7 bases, with 23 bases between the two germline ends. The CDR3 length is 17 residues. The CDR3 loop reads CASSPKRFTDYSGELFF. The CDR3 DNA follows: TGTGCCAGCAGCCCAAAGAGGTTCACCGACTACAGCGGGGAGCTGTTTTTT. The full variable domain, with the rest looked up from reference TRBV9 and TRBJ2-2, is DSGVTQTPKHLITATGQRVTLRCSPRSGDLSVYWYQQSLDQGLQFLIQYYNGEERAKGNILERFSAQQFPDLHSELNLSSLELGDSALYFCASSPKRFTDYSGELFFGEGSRLTVL.

The gene calls are TRBV11-2 and TRBJ2-1; no reliable D call. CDR1 is SGHAT, CDR2 FQNNGV, per germline. Trimming took off 0 bases at V and 7 bases at J, with 10 bases between the two ends. The CDR3 loop spans 14 amino acids. The CDR3 protein is CASSLDASWNEQFF. CDR3 in DNA: TGTGCCAGCAGCTTAGACGCGAGCTGGAATGAGCAGTTCTTC.

The chain has TRBV6-1 and TRBJ1-2; TRBD1 might be the D (5 bases). Trimming left V 3 bases short and J 0 bases short, with 11 bases between. Germline V gene data show CDR1 as MNHNS and CDR2 as SASEGT. The CDR3 is 15 residues long. CDR3 loop: CASSETPGANYGYTF. CDR3 coding DNA: TGTGCCAGCAGTGAGACTCCGGGGGCTAACTATGGCTACACCTTC.

This rearrangement joins TRBV6-6 to TRBJ1-1; 7 bases are a match to TRBD1. The CDR3 totals 13 residues. Germline lookup yields CDR1 MNHNY and CDR2 SVGAGI (reference sequence). V lost 6 bases to trimming and J lost 6 bases; unmatched junction nucleotides: 7. CDR3 in amino acids: CASSSTGAPEAFF. The CDR3 DNA reads as TGTGCCAGCAGCTCTACAGGGGCCCCTGAAGCTTTCTTT.

This chain joins TRBV30 and TRBJ2-3; the D gene is possibly TRBD2 (6 bases). Trimming removed 2 bases from V and 3 bases from J, with 12 bases in between. Germline CDR1 reads GTSNPN; CDR2 reads SVGIG (reference sequence). The CDR3 contains 14 residues. Here the CDR3 DNA reads TGTGCCTGGAGTAAACTAGCTGGTACAGATACGCAGTATTTT. Its protein is CAWSKLAGTDTQYF.

This clone was observed once. The chain couples TRBV6-6 to TRBJ1-1; D ambiguous. From germline, CDR1 is MNHNY and CDR2 SVGAGI (reference sequence). The ends were cut back, 4 bases at V and 1 base at J, with 4 bases in the middle. The CDR3 is 12 amino acids. CDR3 loop: CASSSKNTEAFF. The CDR3 DNA is TGTGCCAGCAGTTCCAAGAACACTGAAGCTTTCTTT.

This chain joins TRBV19 and TRBJ2-1; D unresolved. CDR1 is LNHDA, CDR2 SQIVND, per germline (reference sequence). The CDR3 length is 11 residues. V lost 5 bases and J lost 6, with 5 bases in between. This CDR3 reads CASSVFNEQFF. The CDR3 DNA reads TGTGCCAGTAGTGTCTTCAATGAGCAGTTCTTC.

The V call is TRBV6-1, the J call TRBJ2-7; 8 bases fit TRBD2. The CDR3 length is 15 residues. The V gene's germline CDR1 is MNHNS and CDR2 SASEGT. The trim removed 2 bases at V and 2 bases at J, leaving 5 bases unmatched. The CDR3 nucleotides read TGTGCCAGCAGTGAATTTGGGACTAGTACCTACGAGCAGTACTTC. It specifies CASSEFGTSTYEQYF.

The rearrangement joins TRBV7-6 to TRBJ2-1, with 9 bases matching TRBD2. The CDR3 is made up of 16 amino acids. The trim removed 0 bases at V and 6 bases at J, leaving 6 bases unmatched. CDR1 is SGHVS, CDR2 FNYEAQ, per germline. CDR3 in amino acids: CASSLAAGGQGNEQFF. CDR3 nucleotides: TGTGCCAGCAGCTTAGCTGCGGGGGGGCAAGGCAATGAGCAGTTCTTC.

This chain connects TRBV6-1 to TRBJ2-1, with D perhaps matching TRBD2 (6 bases). Germline CDR1 reads MNHNS; CDR2 reads SASEGT. V gave up 6 bases and J gave up 7 bases, with 16 bases separating them. This CDR3 comprises 14 residues. DNA of the CDR3: TGTGCCAGCAGGGGACTGAACTACCGGAATGAGCAGTTCTTC. Protein sequence: CASRGLNYRNEQFF.

The V and J genes are TRBV7-9 and TRBJ2-1; a possible D gene is TRBD2 (7 bases). This CDR3 comprises 16 residues. CDR1 is SEHNR, CDR2 FQNEAQ, per germline (reference sequence). Trimming took 0 bases from V and 4 from J, leaving 13 bases between them. The CDR3 nucleotides read TGTGCCAGCAGCTTAGCGGGCGGGGGACAATACAATGAGCAGTTCTTC. Translation: CASSLAGGGQYNEQFF.